This TCR beta chain was retrieved from a study of blood T cell repertoires in COVID-19. Study in general: Samples taken during acute and convalescent COVID-19 were collected in the United States, Italy and Spain.

Per the original methods: Amplification with reference gene primers provided the estimates of nucleated cell counts. The data were produced by immunoSEQ multiplex PCR, yet TCRdb's version contains in-frame clones alone and is incomplete. V and J calls and clone size are those listed in that table; D and trimming were worked out from the DNA. The sample lists a few hundred thousand clones; around 90% were seen once. Source material: peripheral blood. The clonotype originates from a man in his late teens or twenties who had recovered from COVID-19.

As DNA, the CDR3 is TGTGCCAGCAGTTACGGGACAGGGGGCAGCCACGAGCAGTACTTC. This encodes CASSYGTGGSHEQYF. The chain carries TRBV6-5 and TRBJ2-7; 12 bases map to TRBD1. The ends lost 2 bases at V and 5 bases at J; junction bases unmatched: 4. CDR3 size: 15 residues. The V gene's germline CDR1 is MNHEY and CDR2 SVGAGI.